This TCR beta chain was documented in a study of shared clonotypes between healthy human individuals. Study conclusions and caveats: Compared with memory subsets, naive subsets generally had larger estimated richness. The naive CD4 repertoires of a handful of donors were compared, and approximately 4.7% of clonotypes were shared.

Only in-frame clones appear in the TCRdb table, and some are missing; sequencing was by immunoSEQ multiplex PCR. The repertoire holds more than 1,200,000 clones, 97% to 99% seen once, with approximately 0.4% in the top ten. Note on this clone: No antigen is known for it.

The CDR3 has 17 residues. Per the germline V gene, CDR1 is KGHSH and CDR2 is LQKENI. V gave up 6 bases and J gave up 0 bases, with 20 bases separating them. Nashville, Tennessee was home to all donors, who were Caucasian adults. The TCR originated in a man aged 25-45 years in good health. The chain employs TRBV18 and TRBJ1-1; TRBD1 is a possible D gene (5 bases). The sequencing input was naive CD4+ T cells sorted from blood. The subset here: CD45RA+ positively selected. DNA of the CDR3: TGTGCCAGCTCTCTAGGGGAAGGTCTCACCATGAACACTGAAGCTTTCTTT. Its protein is CASSLGEGLTMNTEAFF.